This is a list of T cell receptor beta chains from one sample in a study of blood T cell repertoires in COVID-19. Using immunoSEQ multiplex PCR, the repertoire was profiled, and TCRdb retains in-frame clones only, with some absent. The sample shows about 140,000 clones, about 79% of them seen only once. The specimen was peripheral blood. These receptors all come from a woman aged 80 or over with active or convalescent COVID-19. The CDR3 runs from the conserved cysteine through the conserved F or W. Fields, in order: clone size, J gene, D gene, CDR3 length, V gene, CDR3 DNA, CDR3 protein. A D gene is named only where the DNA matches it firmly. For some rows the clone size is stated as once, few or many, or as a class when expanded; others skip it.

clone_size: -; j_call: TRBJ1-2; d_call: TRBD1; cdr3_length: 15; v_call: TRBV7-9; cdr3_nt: TGTGCCAGCAGCCGGGGACAGGGGGGCCGATATGGCTACACCTTC; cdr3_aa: CASSRGQGGRYGYTF
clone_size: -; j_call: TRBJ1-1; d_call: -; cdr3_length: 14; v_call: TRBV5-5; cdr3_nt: TGTGCCAGCAGCCCCGTGGCGGTGAACACTGAAGCTTTCTTT; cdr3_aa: CASSPVAVNTEAFF
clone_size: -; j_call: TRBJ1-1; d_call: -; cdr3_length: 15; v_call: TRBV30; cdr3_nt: TGTGCCTGGAGTGAAACGAGACAGGAGAACACTGAAGCTTTCTTT; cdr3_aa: CAWSETRQENTEAFF
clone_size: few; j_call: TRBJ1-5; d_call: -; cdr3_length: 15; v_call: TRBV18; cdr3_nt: TGTGCCAGCTCACCAGACCGCGGGGGTTATCAGCCCCAGCATTTT; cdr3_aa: CASSPDRGGYQPQHF
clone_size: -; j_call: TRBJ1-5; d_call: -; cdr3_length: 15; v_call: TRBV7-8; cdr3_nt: TGTGCCAGCAGCTCTAGAGGGGGTAGCAATCAGCCCCAGCATTTT; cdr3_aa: CASSSRGGSNQPQHF
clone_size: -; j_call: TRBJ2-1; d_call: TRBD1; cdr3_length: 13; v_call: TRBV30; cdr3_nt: TGTGCCTGGATCCCTGACAGGGGCTATGAGCAGTTCTTC; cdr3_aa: CAWIPDRGYEQFF
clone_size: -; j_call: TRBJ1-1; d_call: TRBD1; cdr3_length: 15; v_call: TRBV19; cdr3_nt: TGTGCCAGTGGACACAGGACAGGGGGGAACACTGAAGCTTTCTTT; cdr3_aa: CASGHRTGGNTEAFF
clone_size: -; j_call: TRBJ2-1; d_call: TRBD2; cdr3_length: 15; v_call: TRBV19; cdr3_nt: TGTGCCAGTAAGACTAGCGGGGGGCGCTACAATGAGCAGTTCTTC; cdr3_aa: CASKTSGGRYNEQFF
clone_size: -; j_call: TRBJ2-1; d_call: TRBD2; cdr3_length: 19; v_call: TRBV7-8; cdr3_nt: TGTGCCAGCAGCTCACCCCGGCGGCTAGCGGGGGGGCCGGGGAATGAGCAGTTCTTC; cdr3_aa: CASSSPRRLAGGPGNEQFF
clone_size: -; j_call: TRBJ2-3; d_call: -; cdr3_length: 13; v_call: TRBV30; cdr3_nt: TGTGCCTGGACCGCCTCGGGCACAGATACGCAGTATTTT; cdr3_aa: CAWTASGTDTQYF
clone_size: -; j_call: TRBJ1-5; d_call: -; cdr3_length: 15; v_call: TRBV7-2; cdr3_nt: TGTGCCAGCAGCTTGAGGTTCGGGGTCGATCAGCCCCAGCATTTT; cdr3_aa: CASSLRFGVDQPQHF
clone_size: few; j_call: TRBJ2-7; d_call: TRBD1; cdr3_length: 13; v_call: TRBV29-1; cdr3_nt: TGCAGCGTTGGGGACAGGAGCTCCTACGAGCAGTACTTC; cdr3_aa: CSVGDRSSYEQYF
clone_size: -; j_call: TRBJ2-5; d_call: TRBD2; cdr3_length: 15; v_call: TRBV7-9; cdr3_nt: TGTGCCAGCAGCCCACCTCGGGGAGGGCAAGAGACCCAGTACTTC; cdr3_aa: CASSPPRGGQETQYF
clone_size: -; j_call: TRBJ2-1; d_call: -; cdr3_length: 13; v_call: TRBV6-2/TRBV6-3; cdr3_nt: TGTGCCAGCAGTTACGGGGGGTACAATGAGCAGTTCTTC; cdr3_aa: CASSYGGYNEQFF
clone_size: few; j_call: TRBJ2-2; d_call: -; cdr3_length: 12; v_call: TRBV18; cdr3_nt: TGTGCCAGCTCACCCAGCACCGGGGAGCTGTTTTTT; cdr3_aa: CASSPSTGELFF
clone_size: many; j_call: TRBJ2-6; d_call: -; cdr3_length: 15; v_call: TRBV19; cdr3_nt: TGTGCCGGGCGCAGTGGATCCTCTGGGGCCAACGTCCTGACTTTC; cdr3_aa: CAGRSGSSGANVLTF
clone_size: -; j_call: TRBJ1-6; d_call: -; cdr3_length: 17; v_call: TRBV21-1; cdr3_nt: TGTGCCAGCAGCAGGGAACAGGGGGCAAGATTAGGATCACCCCTCCACTTT; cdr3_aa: CASSREQGARLGSPLHF
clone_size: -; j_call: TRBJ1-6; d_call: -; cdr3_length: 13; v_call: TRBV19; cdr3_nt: TGTGCCAGTAGTATCGGGGTGGGCTCACCCCTCCACTTT; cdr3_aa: CASSIGVGSPLHF
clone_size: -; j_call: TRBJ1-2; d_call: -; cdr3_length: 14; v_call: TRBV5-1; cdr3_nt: TGCGCCAGCAGCTTTAATACAGGCGACTATGGCTACACCTTC; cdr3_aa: CASSFNTGDYGYTF
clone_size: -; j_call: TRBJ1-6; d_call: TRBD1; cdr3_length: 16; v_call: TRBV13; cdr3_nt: TGTGCCAGCAGCTTAAACGGGAGGGGGCTCTGGACACCCCTCCACTTT; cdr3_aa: CASSLNGRGLWTPLHF
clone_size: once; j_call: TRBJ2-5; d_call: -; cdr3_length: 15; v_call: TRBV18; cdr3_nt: TGTGCCAGCTCAAAGTCTAGGGACTTACAAGAGACCCAGTACTTC; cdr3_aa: CASSKSRDLQETQYF
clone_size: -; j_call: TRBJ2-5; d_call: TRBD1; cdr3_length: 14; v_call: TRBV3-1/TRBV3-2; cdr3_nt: TGTGCCAGCAGCCGTCGACAGGGGGCCAAGACCCAGTACTTC; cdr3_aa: CASSRRQGAKTQYF
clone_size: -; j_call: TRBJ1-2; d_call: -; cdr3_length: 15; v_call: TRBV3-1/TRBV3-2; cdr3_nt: TGTGCCAGCAGCCAAGATCGGCAGGGCCGTGGTGGCTACACCTTC; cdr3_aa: CASSQDRQGRGGYTF
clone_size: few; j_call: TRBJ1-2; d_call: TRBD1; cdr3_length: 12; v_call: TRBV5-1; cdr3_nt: TGCGCCAGCAGCTCACAGGGGTGGGGCTACACCTTC; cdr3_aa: CASSSQGWGYTF
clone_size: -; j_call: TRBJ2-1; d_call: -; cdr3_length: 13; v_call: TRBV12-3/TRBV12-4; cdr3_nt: TGTGCCAGCACCTCGCCAAGAGGAAATGAGCAGTTCTTC; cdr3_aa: CASTSPRGNEQFF
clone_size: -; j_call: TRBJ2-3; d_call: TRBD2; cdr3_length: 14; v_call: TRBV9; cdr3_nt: TGTGCCAGGGAGCGGAGCGGGGTCGCAGATACGCAGTATTTT; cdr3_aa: CARERSGVADTQYF
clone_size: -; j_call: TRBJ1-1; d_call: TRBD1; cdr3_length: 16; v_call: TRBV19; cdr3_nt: TGTGCCAGTAGTCCCAGGGGGGCAGGGGGGAGCACTGAAGCTTTCTTT; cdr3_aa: CASSPRGAGGSTEAFF
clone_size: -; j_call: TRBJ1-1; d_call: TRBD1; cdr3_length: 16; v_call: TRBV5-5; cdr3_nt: TGTGCCAGCAGCTTGGGGCCGGGACAGAGAAACACTGAAGCTTTCTTT; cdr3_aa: CASSLGPGQRNTEAFF